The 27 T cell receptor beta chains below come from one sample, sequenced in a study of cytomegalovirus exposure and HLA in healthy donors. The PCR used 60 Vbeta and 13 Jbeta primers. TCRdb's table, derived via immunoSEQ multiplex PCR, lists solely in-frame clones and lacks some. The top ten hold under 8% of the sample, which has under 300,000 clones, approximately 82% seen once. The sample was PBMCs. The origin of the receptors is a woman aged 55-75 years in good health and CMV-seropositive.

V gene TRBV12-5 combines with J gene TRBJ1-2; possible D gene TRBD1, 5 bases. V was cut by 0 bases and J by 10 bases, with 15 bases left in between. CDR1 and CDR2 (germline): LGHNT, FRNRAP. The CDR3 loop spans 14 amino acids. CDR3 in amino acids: CASGLVPGGGLYTF. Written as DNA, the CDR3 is TGTGCTAGTGGTTTGGTACCGGGTGGGGGACTCTACACCTTC.

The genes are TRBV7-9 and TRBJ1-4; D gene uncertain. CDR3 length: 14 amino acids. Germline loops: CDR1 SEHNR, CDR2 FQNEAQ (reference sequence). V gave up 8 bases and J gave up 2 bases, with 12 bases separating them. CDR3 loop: CASGKTGTNEKLFF. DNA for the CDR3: TGTGCCAGCGGGAAGACGGGGACTAATGAAAAACTGTTTTTT.

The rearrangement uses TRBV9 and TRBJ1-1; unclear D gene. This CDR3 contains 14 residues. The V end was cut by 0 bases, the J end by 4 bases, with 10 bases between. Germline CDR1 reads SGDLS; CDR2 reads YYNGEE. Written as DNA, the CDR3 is TGTGCCAGCAGCGTAGGGGTACAGATCACTGAAGCTTTCTTT. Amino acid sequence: CASSVGVQITEAFF.

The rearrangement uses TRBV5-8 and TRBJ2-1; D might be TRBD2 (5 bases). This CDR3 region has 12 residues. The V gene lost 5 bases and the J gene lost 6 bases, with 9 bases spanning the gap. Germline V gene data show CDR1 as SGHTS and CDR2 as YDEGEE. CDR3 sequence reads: CASRWESNEQFF. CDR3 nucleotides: TGTGCCAGCAGGTGGGAGTCCAATGAGCAGTTCTTC.

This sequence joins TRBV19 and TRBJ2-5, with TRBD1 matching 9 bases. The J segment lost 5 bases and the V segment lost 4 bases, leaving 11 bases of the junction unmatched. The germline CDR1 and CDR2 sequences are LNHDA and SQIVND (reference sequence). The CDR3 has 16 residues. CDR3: CASSKDTGGAVETQYF. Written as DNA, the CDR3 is TGTGCCAGTAGTAAAGACACAGGGGGCGCGGTCGAGACCCAGTACTTC. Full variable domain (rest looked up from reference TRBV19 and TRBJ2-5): DGGITQSPKYLFRKEGQNVTLSCEQNLNHDAMYWYRQDPGQGLRLIYYSQIVNDFQKGDIAEGYSVSREKKESFPLTVTSAQKNPTAFYLCASSKDTGGAVETQYFGPGTRLLVL.

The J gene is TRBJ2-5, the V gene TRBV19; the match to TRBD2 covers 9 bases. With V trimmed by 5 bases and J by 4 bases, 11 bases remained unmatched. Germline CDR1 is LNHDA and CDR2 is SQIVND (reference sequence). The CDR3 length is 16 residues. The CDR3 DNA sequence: TGTGCCAGTAGTTCCGGGACTAGCACCAGGGGAGAGACCCAGTACTTC. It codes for CASSSGTSTRGETQYF.

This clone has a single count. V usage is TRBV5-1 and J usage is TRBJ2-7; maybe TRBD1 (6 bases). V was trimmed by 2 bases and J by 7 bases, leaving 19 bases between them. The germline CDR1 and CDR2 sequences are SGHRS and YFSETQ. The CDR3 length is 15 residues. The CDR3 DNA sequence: TGCGCCAGCAGCTTTTGGAAAGGGACACCTCAGGAGCAGTACTTC. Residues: CASSFWKGTPQEQYF.

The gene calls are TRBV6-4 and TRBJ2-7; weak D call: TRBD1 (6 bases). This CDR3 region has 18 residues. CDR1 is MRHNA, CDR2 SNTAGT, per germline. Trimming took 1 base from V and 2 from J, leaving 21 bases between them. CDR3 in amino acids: CASSDLPQGSLHTYEQYF. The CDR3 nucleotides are TGTGCCAGCAGTGACTTACCCCAGGGGTCACTGCACACCTACGAGCAGTACTTC.

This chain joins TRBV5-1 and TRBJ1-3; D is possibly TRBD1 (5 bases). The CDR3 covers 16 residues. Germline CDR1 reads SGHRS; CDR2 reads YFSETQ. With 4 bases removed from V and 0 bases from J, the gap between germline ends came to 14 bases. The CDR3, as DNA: TGCGCCAGCAGCGCTTCCTTAGGGGACTCTGGAAACACCATATATTTT. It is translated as CASSASLGDSGNTIYF.

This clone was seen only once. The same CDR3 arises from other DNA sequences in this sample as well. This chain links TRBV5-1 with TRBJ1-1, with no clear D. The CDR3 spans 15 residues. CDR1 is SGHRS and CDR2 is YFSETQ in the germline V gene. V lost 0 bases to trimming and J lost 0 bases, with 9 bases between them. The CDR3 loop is CASSLEPGMNTEAFF. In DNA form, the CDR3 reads TGCGCCAGCAGCTTGGAACCGGGGATGAACACTGAAGCTTTCTTT.

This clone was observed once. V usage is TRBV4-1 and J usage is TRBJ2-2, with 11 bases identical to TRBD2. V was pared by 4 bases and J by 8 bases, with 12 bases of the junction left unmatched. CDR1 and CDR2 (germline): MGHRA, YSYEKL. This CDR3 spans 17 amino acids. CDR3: CASSRAYNLAGGGELFF. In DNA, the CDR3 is TGCGCCAGCAGCCGAGCCTACAATCTAGCGGGAGGAGGGGAGCTGTTTTTT.

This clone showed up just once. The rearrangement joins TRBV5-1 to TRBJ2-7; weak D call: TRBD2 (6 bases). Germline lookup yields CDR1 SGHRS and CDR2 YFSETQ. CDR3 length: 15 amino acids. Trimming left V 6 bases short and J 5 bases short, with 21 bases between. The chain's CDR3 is CASMPGLGRLNEQYF. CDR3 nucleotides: TGCGCCAGCATGCCGGGTCTGGGGAGGTTAAACGAGCAGTACTTC.

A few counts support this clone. CDR3 DNA sequence: TGTGCCAGCAGTCCTCCGGACAGGGAGAACACTGAAGCTTTCTTT. This translates into CASSPPDRENTEAFF. This chain uses TRBV2 with TRBJ1-1; TRBD1 agrees at 8 bases. V dropped 5 bases and J dropped 1; count of bases not matched to a gene: 6. The CDR3 contains 15 residues. Looked up from germline, CDR1 is SNHLY and CDR2 is FYNNEI.

The CDR3 loop is CASSPNSGEGTDTQYF. The CDR3 bases are TGTGCCAGCAGCCCGAATTCAGGGGAAGGCACAGATACGCAGTATTTT. This chain uses TRBV4-2 with TRBJ2-3; weak D call: TRBD1 (6 bases). The CDR3 runs to 16 residues. The V gene's germline CDR1 is LGHNA and CDR2 YNFKEQ. V lost 4 bases and J 1 base, leaving 15 bases between the germline ends.

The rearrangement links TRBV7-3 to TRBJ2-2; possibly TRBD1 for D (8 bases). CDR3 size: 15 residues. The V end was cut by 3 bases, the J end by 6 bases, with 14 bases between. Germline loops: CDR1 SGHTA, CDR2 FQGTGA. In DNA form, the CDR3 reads TGTGCCAGCAGCTTCAACAGGGGGGGAGCCGGGGAGCTGTTTTTT. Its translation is CASSFNRGGAGELFF.

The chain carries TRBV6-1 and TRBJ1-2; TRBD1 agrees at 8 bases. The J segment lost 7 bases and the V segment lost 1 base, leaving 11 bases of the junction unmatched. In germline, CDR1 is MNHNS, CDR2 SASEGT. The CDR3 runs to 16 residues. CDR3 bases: TGTGCCAGCAGTGAAGAACAGGGGGGAACGCGGGCTGGCTACACCTTC. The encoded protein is CASSEEQGGTRAGYTF.

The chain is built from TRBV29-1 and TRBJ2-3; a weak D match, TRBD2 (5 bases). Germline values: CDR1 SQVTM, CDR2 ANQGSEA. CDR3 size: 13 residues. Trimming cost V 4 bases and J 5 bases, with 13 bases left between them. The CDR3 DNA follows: TGCAGCGTTGCCCAAATTGGAGGAGATACGCAGTATTTT. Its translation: CSVAQIGGDTQYF.

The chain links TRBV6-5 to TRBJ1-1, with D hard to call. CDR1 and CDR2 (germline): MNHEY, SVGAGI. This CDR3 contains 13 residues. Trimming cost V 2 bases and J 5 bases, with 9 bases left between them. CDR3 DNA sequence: TGTGCCAGCAGTTACACCTACCAAACTGAAGCTTTCTTT. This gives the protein CASSYTYQTEAFF.

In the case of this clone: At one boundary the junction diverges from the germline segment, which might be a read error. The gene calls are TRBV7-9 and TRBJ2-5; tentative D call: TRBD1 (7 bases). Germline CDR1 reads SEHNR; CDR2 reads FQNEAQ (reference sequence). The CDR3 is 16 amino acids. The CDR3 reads CSSSLALGSGGETQYF. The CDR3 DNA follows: TGTTCCAGCAGCTTAGCCTTGGGTTCAGGGGGGGAGACCCAGTACTTC.

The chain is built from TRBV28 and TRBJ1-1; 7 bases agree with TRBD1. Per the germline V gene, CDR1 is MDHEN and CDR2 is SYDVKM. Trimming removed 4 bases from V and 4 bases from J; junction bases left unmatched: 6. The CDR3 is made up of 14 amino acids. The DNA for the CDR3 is TGTGCCAGCAGTTCCGACAGGGTAGGCACTGAAGCTTTCTTT. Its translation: CASSSDRVGTEAFF.

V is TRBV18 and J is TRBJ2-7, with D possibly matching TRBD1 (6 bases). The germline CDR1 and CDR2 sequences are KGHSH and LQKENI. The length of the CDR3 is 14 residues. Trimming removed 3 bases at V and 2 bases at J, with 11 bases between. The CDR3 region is CASSPTGEPYEQYF. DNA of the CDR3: TGTGCCAGCTCACCGACAGGAGAGCCCTACGAGCAGTACTTC.

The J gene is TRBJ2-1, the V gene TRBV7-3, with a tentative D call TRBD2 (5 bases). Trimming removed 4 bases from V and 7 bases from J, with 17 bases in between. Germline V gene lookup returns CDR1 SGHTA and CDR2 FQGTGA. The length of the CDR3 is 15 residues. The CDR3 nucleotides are TGTGCCAGCAGCTCCGAGGGCGGAAGAGGTAATGAGCAGTTCTTC. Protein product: CASSSEGGRGNEQFF. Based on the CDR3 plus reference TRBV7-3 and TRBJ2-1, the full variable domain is GAGVSQTPSNKVTEKGKYVELRCDPISGHTALYWYRQSLGQGPEFLIYFQGTGAADDSGLPNDRFFAVRPEGSVSTLKIQRTERGDSAVYLCASSSEGGRGNEQFFGPGTRLTVL.

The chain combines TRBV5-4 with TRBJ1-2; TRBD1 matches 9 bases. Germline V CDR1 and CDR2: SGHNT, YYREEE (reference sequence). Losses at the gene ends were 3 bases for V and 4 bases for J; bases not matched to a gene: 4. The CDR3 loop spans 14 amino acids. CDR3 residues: CASSYGQGSYGYTF. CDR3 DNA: TGTGCCAGCAGCTATGGACAGGGGAGCTATGGCTACACCTTC.

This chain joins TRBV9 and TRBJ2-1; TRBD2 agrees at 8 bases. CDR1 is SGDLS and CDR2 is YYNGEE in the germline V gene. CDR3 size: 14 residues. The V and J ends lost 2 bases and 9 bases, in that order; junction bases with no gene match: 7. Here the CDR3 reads CASSVGLDTGEQFF. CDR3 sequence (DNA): TGTGCCAGCAGCGTGGGACTAGACACGGGTGAGCAGTTCTTC. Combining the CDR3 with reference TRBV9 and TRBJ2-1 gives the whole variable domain DSGVTQTPKHLITATGQRVTLRCSPRSGDLSVYWYQQSLDQGLQFLIQYYNGEERAKGNILERFSAQQFPDLHSELNLSSLELGDSALYFCASSVGLDTGEQFFGPGTRLTVL.

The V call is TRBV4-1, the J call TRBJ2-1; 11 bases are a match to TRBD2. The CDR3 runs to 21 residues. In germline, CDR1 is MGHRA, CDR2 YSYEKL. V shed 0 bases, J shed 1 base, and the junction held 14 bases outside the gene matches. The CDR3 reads CASSQESSSGRPTSSYNEQFF. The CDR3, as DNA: TGCGCCAGCAGCCAAGAATCCTCTAGCGGGAGGCCCACAAGTTCCTACAATGAGCAGTTCTTC.

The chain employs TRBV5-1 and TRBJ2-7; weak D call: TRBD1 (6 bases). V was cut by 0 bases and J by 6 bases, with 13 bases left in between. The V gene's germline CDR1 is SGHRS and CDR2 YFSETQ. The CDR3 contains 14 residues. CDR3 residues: CASSLVQGLGEQYF. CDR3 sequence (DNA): TGCGCCAGCAGCTTGGTACAGGGATTAGGCGAGCAGTACTTC.

This CDR3 is CASSLRGGAGNTIYF. Here the CDR3 DNA reads TGCGCCAGCAGCTTGCGTGGAGGGGCTGGAAACACCATATATTTT. The chain recombines TRBV5-1 with TRBJ1-3; D is possibly TRBD1 (5 bases). The germline gives CDR1 SGHRS, CDR2 YFSETQ. The ends were cut back, 1 base at V and 2 bases at J, with 10 bases in the middle. CDR3 length: 15 amino acids.